Shown below are 13 T cell receptor beta chains from a single sample sequenced in a study of human T cells and chemical hapten exposure. Time point in this sample: pre-sensitization, week 0. The treatment denotes: therapeutic diphenylcyclopropenone sensitization with weekly scalp DPC. TCRdb re-called the RACE reads through MiXCR, storing one row per CDR3 protein. Of 380,000 or so distinct CDR3 sequences in the sample, about 5% were seen once. Source: whole blood, taken in connection with sensitization to the hapten diphenylcyclopropenone (DPC). The receptors originated from a woman under 30 with alopecia areata. Some clones in this sample may be carry-over from other donors' samples.

In its sample, this clonotype was seen many times. This chain links TRBV4-2 with TRBJ1-6; possible D gene TRBD1, 5 bases. CDR3 length: 17 amino acids. The germline V gene encodes CDR1 LGHNA and CDR2 YNFKEQ. The V gene lost 3 bases and the J gene lost 11 bases, with 23 bases spanning the gap. CDR3 amino acids: CASSHTETRDSVTPLHF. The DNA for the CDR3 is TGTGCCAGCAGCCACACAGAAACGAGGGACTCCGTTACACCCCTCCACTTT.

This clonotype was counted between two and nine times. The chain employs TRBV7-2 and TRBJ2-5, with D possibly matching TRBD2 (5 bases). Germline assignment: CDR1 SGHTA and CDR2 FQGNSA. The CDR3 is made up of 14 amino acids. The V end was cut by 4 bases, the J end by 0 bases, with 9 bases between. The CDR3, as DNA: TGTGCCAGCAGCTCCGACTACAACCAAGAGACCCAGTACTTC. Translation: CASSSDYNQETQYF.

This clonotype has more than one count but fewer than ten. The chain recombines TRBV20-1 with TRBJ2-1, with D possibly being TRBD2 (6 bases). CDR1 DFQATT and CDR2 SNEGSKA come from the germline V gene (reference sequence). Deletions cut 0 bases from V and 6 bases from J, with 15 bases between. CDR3 size: 15 residues. CDR3 sequence: CSARDGTGEINEQFF. Here the CDR3 DNA reads TGCAGTGCTAGAGATGGGACGGGGGAAATCAATGAGCAGTTCTTC.

The J gene is TRBJ2-7, the V gene TRBV9; 11 bases are shared with TRBD1. The CDR3 has 15 residues. The trim removed 3 bases at V and 5 bases at J, leaving 7 bases unmatched. Germline loops: CDR1 SGDLS, CDR2 YYNGEE. The CDR3 DNA is TGTGCCAGCAGCGCGATCGGGACAGGGGGAAACGAGCAGTACTTC. Protein: CASSAIGTGGNEQYF. Drawing the rest from reference TRBV9 and TRBJ2-7, the complete variable domain is DSGVTQTPKHLITATGQRVTLRCSPRSGDLSVYWYQQSLDQGLQFLIQYYNGEERAKGNILERFSAQQFPDLHSELNLSSLELGDSALYFCASSAIGTGGNEQYFGPGTRLTVT.

This clonotype was counted at least ten times. This chain uses TRBV6-1 with TRBJ2-6; D gene uncertain. The V gene lost 7 bases and the J gene lost 0 bases, with 16 bases spanning the gap. CDR1 MNHNS and CDR2 SASEGT come from the germline V gene. The CDR3 is 17 amino acids. The CDR3 DNA reads TGTGCCAGCACCAACTGGCTTTCAGCCTCTGGGGCCAACGTCCTGACTTTC. It is translated as CASTNWLSASGANVLTF.

The chain joins TRBV20-1 to TRBJ1-2, with TRBD1 matching 7 bases. Germline CDR1 DFQATT, CDR2 SNEGSKA (reference sequence). The V segment lost 2 bases and the J segment 4 bases; nucleotides outside the gene matches: 7. This CDR3 spans 14 amino acids. Written as DNA, the CDR3 is TGCAGTGCTAGATCTTGGACAGGAGGCTATGGCTACACCTTC. Its protein is CSARSWTGGYGYTF.

This clonotype showed up just a few times. The chain combines TRBV20-1 with TRBJ1-1; tentative D call: TRBD1 (5 bases). The CDR3 runs to 13 residues. Deletions cut 6 bases from V and 3 bases from J, with 14 bases between. Germline V gene data show CDR1 as DFQATT and CDR2 as SNEGSKA (reference sequence). CDR3: CSAPRATDTEAFF. CDR3 sequence (DNA): TGCAGTGCCCCTAGGGCGACAGACACTGAAGCTTTCTTT.

The chain is built from TRBV7-2 and TRBJ1-1; 7 bases fit TRBD1. CDR1 and CDR2 (germline): SGHTA, FQGNSA. V was pared by 0 bases and J by 4 bases, with 2 bases of the junction left unmatched. This CDR3 region has 14 residues. The CDR3 sequence: CASSLAAGGTEAFF. As DNA, the CDR3 is TGTGCCAGCAGCTTAGCGGCAGGGGGCACTGAAGCTTTCTTT. Full variable domain (remainder filled in from reference TRBV7-2 and TRBJ1-1): GAGVSQSPSNKVTEKGKDVELRCDPISGHTALYWYRQSLGQGLEFLIYFQGNSAPDKSGLPSDRFSAERTGGSVSTLTIQRTQQEDSAVYLCASSLAAGGTEAFFGQGTRLTVV.

There are many counts of this clonotype. The chain recombines TRBV6-1 with TRBJ2-7; D may be TRBD1 (6 bases). The V end was cut by 1 base, the J end by 1 base, with 8 bases between. From germline, CDR1 is MNHNS and CDR2 SASEGT. The CDR3 totals 14 residues. Here the CDR3 DNA reads TGTGCCAGCAGTGAAGGTGGGACATCCTACGAGCAGTACTTC. Protein product: CASSEGGTSYEQYF.

This clonotype occurred many times. V gene TRBV5-6 combines with J gene TRBJ2-5; TRBD2 agrees at 7 bases. The V and J ends lost 3 bases and 0 bases, in that order; junction bases with no gene match: 5. CDR1 and CDR2 from the germline V gene are SGHDT and YYEEEE. This CDR3 contains 15 residues. The CDR3 nucleotides are TGTGCCAGCAGCTCACTGGGGGGGTACCAAGAGACCCAGTACTTC. Protein product: CASSSLGGYQETQYF. Based on the CDR3 plus reference TRBV5-6 and TRBJ2-5, the full variable domain is DAGVTQSPTHLIKTRGQQVTLRCSPKSGHDTVSWYQQALGQGPQFIFQYYEEEERQRGNFPDRFSGHQFPNYSSELNVNALLLGDSALYLCASSSLGGYQETQYFGPGTRLLVL.

The V and J genes are TRBV7-9 and TRBJ1-1, with 10 positions matching TRBD1. Germline lookup yields CDR1 SEHNR and CDR2 FQNEAQ (reference sequence). The V gene end was trimmed by 5 bases and the J gene end by 6 bases; junction bases not matched to a gene: 12. The CDR3 is 16 amino acids. CDR3 in amino acids: CASSPRQGAVVAEAFF. CDR3 bases: TGTGCCAGCAGCCCCCGACAGGGGGCTGTGGTTGCTGAAGCTTTCTTT.

This clonotype was detected ten times or more. V and J are TRBV24-1 and TRBJ2-3; possible D gene TRBD1, 5 bases. Trimming took 3 bases from V and 6 from J, leaving 18 bases between them. Germline CDR1 KGHDR, CDR2 SFDVKD. This CDR3 is 16 amino acids long. The CDR3 protein is CATSDPPGPGKDTQYF. The DNA for the CDR3 is TGTGCCACCAGTGATCCACCTGGTCCAGGGAAGGATACGCAGTATTTT.

This clonotype has just a few counts. This chain connects TRBV11-1 to TRBJ2-1; 11 bases line up with TRBD2. With 7 bases clipped from V and 3 bases from J, the junction kept 11 bases outside the gene matches. The V gene's germline CDR1 is SGHAT and CDR2 FQDESV (reference sequence). The CDR3 has 17 residues. CDR3 in amino acids: CASNKLAGGQNYNEQFF. The CDR3 DNA is TGTGCCAGCAACAAATTAGCGGGGGGGCAGAACTACAATGAGCAGTTCTTC.